In its sample, the clone carrying this TCR beta chain was seen a few times. The antigen remains undetermined. This entry comes from a study of T cells in Graves' hyperthyroidism and ophthalmopathy. TCR beta CDR3 region amplification was performed from RNA transcripts. RT-PCR in the first round (using the HTBI primer set) targeted the TCR CDR3. MiXCR, applied by TCRdb to the multiplex PCR reads, yields one record per CDR3 protein. The repertoire includes roughly 580,000 distinct CDR3 sequences, around 45% of them detected once, and 8.2% sits in the top ten. Study outcomes and limitations: Progression to ophthalmopathy was predicted a median of 6.5 months early.

There are 15 residues in the CDR3. Trimming shortened V by 5 bases and J by 3 bases, and 16 bases separated the two germline ends. Germline V gene data show CDR1 as MNHEY and CDR2 as SVGAGI. The study defined stable Graves' hyperthyroidism as no ophthalmopathy progression within 18 months. Hyperthyroidism, newly diagnosed and lasting under 2 months, affected patients aged 18 to 65. The study left out patients who had uncontrolled infection, other autoimmune disease, pregnancy or lactation. The sequenced sample consisted of peripheral blood or thyroid tissue (not recorded which). This chain uses TRBV6-5 with TRBJ1-1; no reliable D call. The TCR sequence derives from a woman aged 18-29 years with Graves' hyperthyroidism. In DNA form, the CDR3 reads TGTGCCAGCAGTGAATATCGCGTTGGGTACACTGAAGCTTTCTTT. Protein sequence: CASSEYRVGYTEAFF.